This TCR beta chain was identified during a study of T-cell memory formation after mild COVID-19. Points from the study as a whole: CM and EM subsets held most contracting CD4+ clones; EMRA held CD8+ ones.

V lost 7 bases to trimming and J lost 6 bases; unmatched junction nucleotides: 6. Germline CDR1 is MNHEY and CDR2 is SVGAGI. The CDR3 is 15 amino acids. This clonotype appeared a few times. What it binds is not known. The 5'RACE method, run with constant-segment primers, produced TCR alpha and TCR beta cDNA libraries (carrying sample barcodes and UMIs). One entry per CDR3 protein results from TCRdb running MiXCR on the 5' RACE reads. The table has around 300,000 distinct CDR3 sequences, approximately 15% seen once. The rearrangement links TRBV6-5 to TRBJ1-6; 10 bases match TRBD1. The TCR comes from a man in his late teens or twenties who had mild COVID-19 (a few samples of this study predate the infection). Cell type and time point are not known. The sample consisted of PBMCs or a T cell subset sorted from them (not recorded which). This CDR3 is CASKRQGAANSPLHF. The DNA of the CDR3 is TGTGCCAGCAAGAGACAGGGGGCGGCTAATTCACCCCTCCACTTT.